This is a list of T cell receptor beta chains from one sample in a study of blood T cell repertoires in COVID-19. TCRdb's copy holds only in-frame clones and misses some; the assay was immunoSEQ multiplex PCR. The table lists about 190,000 clones, roughly 84% of them singletons. The material sequenced was PBMCs or T cells enriched from blood (not recorded which). Source of these receptors: a woman in her 30s who had recovered from COVID-19. CDR3s include the opening cysteine and the closing phenylalanine or tryptophan. The order of the fields is clone size, J gene, V gene, D gene, CDR3 DNA, CDR3 protein. A D gene is named only where the DNA matches it firmly. Clone size is stated in some rows and not others, as once, few, many or a class when expanded.

>once|TRBJ1-5|TRBV28|TRBD1
TGTGCCAGCAGTTTCGCAGGGGGCGCCGGTCAGCCCCAGCATTTT
CASSFAGGAGQPQHF
>-|TRBJ1-1|TRBV5-6|TRBD1
TGTGCCAGCAGCCTGACAGGGCAAGCTTTCTTT
CASSLTGQAFF
>-|TRBJ2-1|TRBV2|TRBD2
TGTGCCAGCAGGCCGGGACTAACCTACAATGAGCAGTTCTTC
CASRPGLTYNEQFF
>-|TRBJ2-1|TRBV5-1|TRBD2
TGCGCCAGCAGCTTTACCGGGACTAGCGGGAATGAGCAGTTCTTC
CASSFTGTSGNEQFF
>-|TRBJ1-4|TRBV7-9|-
TGTGCCAGCAGCGCCACACAGGGTCAGGGGGAAAAACTGTTTTTT
CASSATQGQGEKLFF
>-|TRBJ1-6|TRBV27|-
TGTGCCAGCAGTTTGACTTGGGGAGGGGTGGCCCTCCACTTT
CASSLTWGGVALHF
>-|TRBJ1-5|TRBV24-1|-
TGTGCCACCAGTGATTTAGGGGGGGGCAATCAGCCCCAGCATTTT
CATSDLGGGNQPQHF
>once|TRBJ2-2|TRBV5-1|TRBD1
TGCGCCAGCAGCCCGGACAGGACGGCCGGGGAGCTGTTTTTT
CASSPDRTAGELFF
>-|TRBJ1-5|TRBV23-1|TRBD1
TGCGCCAGCAGTCAATCCGACAGGGATGGCAATCAGCCCCAGCATTTT
CASSQSDRDGNQPQHF
>-|TRBJ1-4|TRBV7-2|-
TGTGCCAGCAGCCCCATCGGTGGGGCGGTTGAAAAACTGTTTTTT
CASSPIGGAVEKLFF
>once|TRBJ2-1|TRBV7-2|-
TGTGCCAGCAGCTTAGCCCCCGGGAGAAGGTACAATGAGCAGTTCTTC
CASSLAPGRRYNEQFF
>-|TRBJ1-1|TRBV10-3|-
TGTGCCGGCGGGAGGGGAGGGACTGAAGCTTTCTTT
CAGGRGGTEAFF
>-|TRBJ1-5|TRBV20-1|-
TGCAGTGCTAGTCTAGGCCGCCCGGGCAATCAGCCCCAGCATTTT
CSASLGRPGNQPQHF
>few|TRBJ1-5|TRBV11-3|TRBD1
TGTGCCAGCAGCTTGGGACAGGGCTATGACAATCAGCCCCAGCATTTT
CASSLGQGYDNQPQHF
>-|TRBJ1-3|TRBV19|-
TGTGCCACCTACCGCTCTGGAAACACCATATATTTT
CATYRSGNTIYF
>-|TRBJ1-1|TRBV7-2|TRBD1
TGTGCCAGCAGCTTCAGGGGGGCTGAAGCTTTCTTT
CASSFRGAEAFF
>-|TRBJ2-3|TRBV9|TRBD1
TGTGCCAGCAGCCGATTCGACAGGGGTCTGACAGATACGCAGTATTTT
CASSRFDRGLTDTQYF
>-|TRBJ1-2|TRBV2|-
TGTGCCAGCAGTGAGATGGGGGGTAATGGCTACACCTTC
CASSEMGGNGYTF
>once|TRBJ2-7|TRBV7-8|-
TGTGCCAGCAGCCCGTCCCCCGAGCAGTACTTC
CASSPSPEQYF
>-|TRBJ2-1|TRBV7-9|-
TGTGCCAGCAGCTCCCTGAGGGAGTTCGGCTATGAGCAGTTCTTC
CASSSLREFGYEQFF
>-|TRBJ2-3|TRBV5-8|TRBD1
TGTGCCAGCAGCTTCGGGACAGCCGATTCGGCAGATACGCAGTATTTT
CASSFGTADSADTQYF